Listed below are T cell receptor beta chains from one sample, sequenced in a study of post-analysis software for immune sequencing data. MiXCR, run by TCRdb on the PCR reads, gives a single entry per CDR3 protein. The table has roughly 570,000 distinct CDR3 sequences, under 40% seen once. The sample comprised blood. These TCRs come from a girl aged 2-17 years with multiple sclerosis. Each CDR3 is given with its conserved first and last residue. The order of the fields is J gene, D gene, CDR3 length, clone size, V gene, CDR3 DNA, CDR3 protein. D genes are given only for firm matches. Rows give clone size only sometimes, using once, few, many, or a class for an expanded clone.

>TRBJ2-7|NA|13|few|TRBV10-3
TGTGCCATCAGTGAGGACAGCGCCTACGAGCAGTACTTC
CAISEDSAYEQYF
>TRBJ1-2|TRBD1|15|NA|TRBV6-1
TGTGCCAGCAGTGATGACAGGGGATTCTACTATGGCTACACCTTC
CASSDDRGFYYGYTF
>TRBJ2-7|TRBD2|16|few|TRBV12-3/TRBV12-4
TGTGCCAGCAGTTCCGGGACTAGCGGGGGCCGTTTGGGGCAGTACTTC
CASSSGTSGGRLGQYF
>TRBJ1-1|TRBD1|15|NA|TRBV15
TGTGCCACCAGCTTTCGCAGGACAGGTCTTTATAGAGCTTTCTTT
CATSFRRTGLYRAFF
>TRBJ2-3|TRBD2|13|NA|TRBV10-3
TGTGCCATCGCTGGGGGAGGGACAGATACGCAGTATTTT
CAIAGGGTDTQYF
>TRBJ1-5|NA|13|NA|TRBV10-3
TGTGCCCCCTGGGGAGGGATTCATCAGCCCCAGCATTTT
CAPWGGIHQPQHF
>TRBJ2-3|NA|11|NA|TRBV29-1
TGCAGCACCCTGAGGGCAGATACGCAGTATTTT
CSTLRADTQYF
>TRBJ1-1|TRBD1|15|NA|TRBV20-1
TGCAGTGCTAGAGGGGGGACAGGTGATCACACTGAAGCTTTCTTT
CSARGGTGDHTEAFF
>TRBJ1-2|NA|15|once|TRBV7-2
TGTGCCAGCAGCCCGGCCCAGGGAGCTAACTATGGCTACACCTTC
CASSPAQGANYGYTF
>TRBJ2-5|NA|13|few|TRBV18
TGTGCCAGCTCTCCCCACCCCCGGGAGACCCAGTACTTC
CASSPHPRETQYF
>TRBJ1-6|NA|15|NA|TRBV7-9
TGTGCCAGCAGCTTAGAGGGACGGCGGGATTCACCCCTCCACTTT
CASSLEGRRDSPLHF
>TRBJ2-1|TRBD1|15|NA|TRBV6-5
TGTGCCAGCAGTTCCACAGGGGACCCCACTAATGAGCAGTTCTTC
CASSSTGDPTNEQFF
>TRBJ2-7|NA|13|NA|TRBV6-5
TGTGCCAGCAGTTACTCTCCGATGTGGGCCCAGTACTTC
CASSYSPMWAQYF
>TRBJ2-5|NA|13|many|TRBV27
TGTGCCAGCAGTCCCTCTGGGCAAGAGACCCAGTACTTC
CASSPSGQETQYF
>TRBJ2-2|NA|19|few|TRBV12-3/TRBV12-4
TGTGCCAGCAGGGGTCAGGAGAGAATTGCACCCGAACCGACCGGGGAGCTGTTTTTT
CASRGQERIAPEPTGELFF
>TRBJ2-5|TRBD1|15|once|TRBV3-1
TGTGCCAGCAGCCTTCGCGGGACAGGCCAAGAGACCCAGTACTTC
CASSLRGTGQETQYF
>TRBJ2-7|NA|13|many|TRBV3-1
TGTGCCAGCAGCCAAGGGGGTGACTACGAGCAGTACTTC
CASSQGGDYEQYF
>TRBJ2-1|TRBD1|15|NA|TRBV5-1
TGCGCCAGCAGCTTACAGGGGGCCGCAGTCGATGAGCAGTTCTTC
CASSLQGAAVDEQFF
>TRBJ2-3|NA|14|few|TRBV5-1
TGCGCCAGCAGCTGGCGGGAATACACAGATACGCAGTATTTT
CASSWREYTDTQYF
>TRBJ1-2|NA|13|NA|TRBV6-5
TGTGCCAGCAGGACGGGGAACATGGTCGGCTACACCTTC
CASRTGNMVGYTF
>TRBJ1-5|NA|14|NA|TRBV12-3/TRBV12-4
TGTGCCAGCAGTTTGTTCAATAGCAATCAGCCCCAGCATTTT
CASSLFNSNQPQHF
>TRBJ2-3|TRBD2|14|few|TRBV20-1
TGCAGTGCTAGCAGGGAGGGGAGCACAGATACGCAGTATTTT
CSASREGSTDTQYF